This is a list of T cell receptor beta chains from one sample in a study of molecular identifiers for immune sequencing clone quantification. TCRdb re-derived calls from the PCR reads in MiXCR, one entry per CDR3 protein. The table shows about 640,000 distinct CDR3 sequences, with less than 20% occurring only once. The sample taken for sequencing was naive CD8+ T cells from blood, with Jurkat cell RNA spiked in. The receptors were sampled from a human donor in good health. Some libraries in this study had Jurkat cell RNA spiked in. CDR3s include the opening cysteine and the closing phenylalanine or tryptophan. Fields, in order: clone size, V gene, D gene, J gene, CDR3 protein, CDR3 DNA. D genes are given only for firm matches. Only some rows state a clone size, as once, few, many or a class for expanded clones.

many	TRBV7-9	-	TRBJ2-3	CASSELAPSTDTQYF	TGTGCCAGCAGCGAGCTTGCCCCCAGCACAGATACGCAGTATTTT
many	TRBV29-1	-	TRBJ2-3	CSAPGVDTQYF	TGCAGCGCTCCCGGCGTAGATACGCAGTATTTT
many	TRBV27	-	TRBJ1-1	CASSLSLTGDEAFF	TGTGCCAGCAGTTTATCCCTCACGGGAGACGAAGCTTTCTTT
few	TRBV30	-	TRBJ1-1	CAWMGRFNTEAFF	TGTGCCTGGATGGGCCGCTTTAACACTGAAGCTTTCTTT
many	TRBV27	-	TRBJ1-6	CASSLRLGLNSPLHF	TGTGCCAGCAGTTTACGACTGGGCCTTAATTCACCCCTCCACTTT
-	TRBV5-6	TRBD1	TRBJ1-4	CASSDRDSPYEKLFF	TGTGCCAGCAGCGACCGGGACAGCCCCTATGAAAAACTGTTTTTT
few	TRBV30	TRBD2	TRBJ2-7	CAWSVLGLADMTSYEQYF	TGTGCCTGGAGTGTACTTGGGCTAGCGGATATGACCTCCTACGAGCAGTACTTC
many	TRBV5-6	-	TRBJ1-1	CASSLGTWTEAFF	TGTGCCAGCAGCTTGGGCACGTGGACTGAAGCTTTCTTT
few	TRBV11-2	-	TRBJ2-7	CASSLGGGEVYEQYF	TGTGCCAGCAGCTTAGGGGGAGGTGAAGTCTACGAGCAGTACTTC
many	TRBV27	-	TRBJ2-5	CASSPLDRSGVLAQYF	TGTGCCAGCAGTCCCTTGGACAGGTCGGGGGTTCTGGCCCAGTACTTC
many	TRBV20-1	TRBD1	TRBJ2-3	CSANYGQGVRDTQYF	TGCAGTGCTAACTATGGACAGGGAGTGAGAGATACGCAGTATTTT
-	TRBV7-2	TRBD2	TRBJ2-7	CASSFRLAGNYEQYF	TGTGCCAGCAGCTTCCGACTAGCGGGAAACTACGAGCAGTACTTC
many	TRBV29-1	-	TRBJ2-3	CSVTPSGRLTDTQYF	TGCAGCGTTACCCCCTCGGGACGTCTCACAGATACGCAGTATTTT
once	TRBV5-6	TRBD1	TRBJ1-5	CASSYGTGPQPQHF	TGTGCCAGCAGCTACGGGACAGGGCCTCAGCCCCAGCATTTT
few	TRBV27	-	TRBJ2-1	CASSFWTDNEQFF	TGTGCCAGCAGTTTCTGGACGGACAATGAGCAGTTCTTC
many	TRBV5-4	-	TRBJ2-2	CASSSTGGANTGELFF	TGTGCCAGCAGCTCCACGGGGGGCGCGAACACCGGGGAGCTGTTTTTT
-	TRBV19	-	TRBJ1-6	CASNLSGSSPLHF	TGTGCCAGTAATCTTTCGGGGAGTTCACCCCTCCACTTT
many	TRBV6-5	-	TRBJ1-1	CASGNTEAFF	TGTGCCAGCGGAAACACTGAAGCTTTCTTT
few	TRBV19	TRBD2	TRBJ2-3	CASSMVGGDTQYF	TGTGCCAGTAGTATGGTGGGAGGGGATACGCAGTATTTT
many	TRBV2	TRBD2	TRBJ2-7	CASRHNFPGLAIYEQYF	TGTGCCAGCAGGCACAATTTCCCGGGACTAGCTATCTACGAGCAGTACTTC